The TCR beta chain described here comes from a study of shared clonotypes between healthy human individuals. Study information: Donors were a couple of women and a few men aged 18 to 49.

The sorted-subset replicate PCRs were given about 210 ng DNA, which is 30,000 or so T cell genomes. Sequencing used immunoSEQ multiplex PCR; TCRdb keeps in-frame clones, though not all of them. The sample has just over 2,000,000 clones; roughly 94% are singletons. Trimming pared 6 bases from V and 10 bases from J, leaving 15 bases between. In germline, CDR1 is MNHNY, CDR2 SVGAGI (reference sequence). The CDR3 has 12 residues. All donors qualified as healthy HIV-negative adults and had experienced no recent acute infections or vaccinations. Among the donors, all were Caucasian adults who lived in Nashville, Tennessee.

Sequenced: naive CD4+ T cells sorted from blood. Subset meaning: CD45RA+ positively selected. The J gene is TRBJ1-1, the V gene TRBV6-6, with D hard to call. The sequence came from a man younger than 30 in good health. Written as DNA, the CDR3 is TGTGCCAGCAGACCAGACCCTATACGAGCTTTCTTT. Protein product: CASRPDPIRAFF.